This T cell receptor (beta chain) was found in a study of T-cell reconstitution after alpha-beta-depleted transplantation in children (dated by TCRdb to 2016 to 2017). Notes on the research overall: Using TCR repertoire profiling, the study quantitatively followed how T-cell immune reconstitution unfolded in children after TCRalphabeta/CD19-depleted allogeneic hematopoietic cell transplantation.

The library was made by PCR. Instrument on record: Illumina HiSeq 2500. TCR libraries were prepared with molecular barcoding, using unique molecular identifiers to normalize TCRbeta repertoire quantification. TCRdb handled the public reads itself, with Q25 trimming in fastp and clone calling in MiXCR, and kept productive beta chains. Rows are combined by CDR3 protein, so each entry shows the most common genes and DNA. Here the sample has 170,000 or so distinct CDR3 sequences; about 6.3% occur a single time. The ten biggest clones cover 3% of the sample. This clonotype was counted ten times or more. Its antigen specificity is not known. No qualities accompany the bases; no much larger clone lies one base away. The sample here was PBMCs from the stem cell graft donor, taken from the stem cell graft. The source of this sequence is a human donor who donated a stem cell graft to a child with Wiskott-Aldrich syndrome.

The nucleotides are TGCAGTGCTGGCCGGGTGAGCGGCCAAGAGACCCAGTACTTC. This sequence encodes CSAGRVSGQETQYF. Recombination joined TRBV20-1 with TRBJ2-5; TRBD2 could be the D gene, as 5 bases match. Cut back by 5 bases and 1 base, the V and J ends lie 14 bases apart. Measured from the cysteine to the phenylalanine, the CDR3 is 14 residues long. Of the read, only the CDR3 DNA is kept; its 42 bases are in frame from base 1. For CDR1 and CDR2, the germline V gene (reference sequence) lists DFQATT and SNEGSKA.